The clone carrying this TCR beta chain was detected many times. Its antigen is as yet unknown. TCRdb redid the calling of the 5' RACE reads with MiXCR, one entry per CDR3 protein. This table holds 200,000 to 250,000 distinct CDR3 sequences, approximately 7% found once. These data originate in a study of identical twins. Study conclusions and caveats: Possibly, invariant MAIT and iNKT cells partly confounded zero-insertion analyses.

A further study also used this sample, focusing on yellow fever vaccine responses in identical twins.

This clonotype was sampled from a woman in her late teens or twenties in good health. Sequenced sample: memory (CD45RO+) T cells sorted from blood.

The CDR3 nucleotides are TGTGCCAGCAGACCTGGACAGGGTTTATCAGAGACCCAGTACTTC. Translated, it gives CASRPGQGLSETQYF. The genes are TRBV12-3 or TRBV12-4 and TRBJ2-5, with 8 bases that match TRBD1. This CDR3 contains 15 residues. V lost 6 bases to trimming and J lost 4 bases; unmatched junction nucleotides: 10.